This TCR beta chain came from a study of response to subunit inactivated influenza vaccine (dated by TCRdb to between 2017 and 2018). Notes on the research overall: Deep quantitative T cell receptor repertoire profiling was used in the study to track responses to a trivalent subunit inactivated influenza vaccine. On the study overall, not on this receptor specifically: The authors suggested that each seasonal influenza vaccination may recruit only a limited number of new T cells.

The library came from RT-PCR. Sequenced on an Illumina HiSeq 2500. The raw public reads went through TCRdb reprocessing: fastp at Q25, MiXCR clone calling, in-frame beta chains kept. Each entry merges the rows of one CDR3 protein and shows their most common DNA and genes. Recorded for this sample are about 610,000 distinct CDR3 sequences; about 15% of them occurred a single time. More than 9.5% of the sample is taken by the ten largest. A remark on this clonotype: Its antigen remains undetermined. Base qualities are not recorded, but no much larger clone differs from it by a single base.

As encoded in the germline V gene, CDR1 is SGHRS while CDR2 is YFSETQ. The CDR3, from cysteine to phenylalanine, totals 18 residues. Only the CDR3 region is kept as DNA, spanning 54 bases read in frame from base 1. V is cut back by 4 bases and J by 0 bases, with 14 bases in the junction unmatched. Sequenced here: PBMCs from blood, sampled about 13 days after vaccination. The receptor's source is a man aged 45-65 years who received an inactivated influenza vaccine. Donor details come from another sample of the same person, matched by shared clones. Recombination connected TRBV5-1 to TRBJ2-3; 7 bases in the junction line up with TRBD1. In nucleotides, the sequence is TGCGCCAGCAGCCTAAGACAGGGACCGGACCTTAGCACAGATACGCAGTATTTT. Translated, it reads CASSLRQGPDLSTDTQYF. With the portions outside the CDR3 filled from the reference TRBV5-1 and TRBJ2-3 genes, the complete variable region becomes KAGVTQTPRYLIKTRGQQVTLSCSPISGHRSVSWYQQTPGQGLQFLFEYFSETQRNKGNFPGRFSGRQFSNSRSEMNVSTLELGDSALYLCASSLRQGPDLSTDTQYFGPGTRLTVL.